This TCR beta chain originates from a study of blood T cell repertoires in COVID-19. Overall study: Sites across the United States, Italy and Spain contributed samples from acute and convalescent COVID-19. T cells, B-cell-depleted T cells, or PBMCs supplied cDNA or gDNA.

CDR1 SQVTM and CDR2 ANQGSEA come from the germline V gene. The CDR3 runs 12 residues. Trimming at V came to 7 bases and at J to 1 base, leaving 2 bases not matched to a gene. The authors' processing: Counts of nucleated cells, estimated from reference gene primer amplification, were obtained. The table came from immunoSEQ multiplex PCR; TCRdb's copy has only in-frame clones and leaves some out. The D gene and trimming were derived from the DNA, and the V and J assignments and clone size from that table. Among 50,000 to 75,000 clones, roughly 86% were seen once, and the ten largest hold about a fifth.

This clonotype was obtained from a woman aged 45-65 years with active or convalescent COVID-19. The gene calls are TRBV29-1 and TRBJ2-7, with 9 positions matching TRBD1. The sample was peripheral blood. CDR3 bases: TGCAGCGCCGGGACAGGGTCCTACGAGCAGTACTTC. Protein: CSAGTGSYEQYF.